This T cell receptor (beta chain) is from a study of a mutant IDH1 vaccine in newly diagnosed glioma. Overall study: Treated patients, averaging 40.4 years, were about 60% male and approximately 38% female. Overall study findings and caveats: Any relationship between pseudoprogression and changes in top peripheral T cell clonotypes seemed absent. Among patients, around 93% showed immune responses induced by the vaccine.

The V segment lost 7 bases and the J segment 4 bases; nucleotides outside the gene matches: 10. Germline CDR1 reads MNHEY; CDR2 reads SMNVEV (reference sequence). The CDR3 has 14 amino acids. As for this clone: Its antigen is unidentified.

The time point denotes: baseline, week 1 (first vaccination visit). Specified treatment: pre-vaccination baseline after standard-of-care therapy. The assay was immunoSEQ multiplex PCR, and TCRdb's table has in-frame clones only and misses some. The sample shows tens of thousands of clones, 86% of them seen only once. This sequence originates from a man between 35 and 55 years old with glioma. This chain connects TRBV27 to TRBJ2-7; 7 positions agree with TRBD1. The input for sequencing was PBMCs, taken from a glioma patient treated with radiotherapy, temozolomide or both. The CDR3 is CASTPGRGPYEQYF. The CDR3 region has the DNA TGTGCCAGCACCCCGGGAAGGGGGCCATACGAGCAGTACTTC.